These 20 T cell receptor beta chains came from one sample sequenced in a study of blood T cell repertoires in COVID-19 (dated by TCRdb to 2020 to 2022). Libraries were prepared through the immunoSEQ multiplex PCR assay. Imported from immuneACCESS, the table was reduced by TCRdb to in-frame sequences with V and J called. These copies leave out some clones; in studies compared against another copy, an unresolved V gene accounts for under half, and the cause of the remainder is not known. The sample table holds some 150,000 clones, of which approximately 80% were seen once. In total, the top ten clones hold roughly 7.2% of the sample. The material sequenced was peripheral blood. The source is a woman in her fifties or sixties in a cohort sampled during active or convalescent COVID-19.

The V call is TRBV23-1, the J call TRBJ2-7, with D hard to call. TRBV23-1 is labeled an ORF, and its function is uncertain. V lost 6 bases and J 7 bases, leaving 16 bases between the germline ends. The CDR3 length is 13 residues. The CDR3 nucleotides are TGCGCCAGCAGCCGATTGAGTCGTGTAGAGCAGTACTTC. Translated, it gives CASSRLSRVEQYF.

In regard to this clone: The sample carries other DNA sequences with the same CDR3. The gene calls are TRBV7-3 and TRBJ2-1; 8 positions agree with TRBD2. V lost 6 bases, J lost 0 bases, and 4 bases stayed unmatched. The CDR3 covers 15 residues. Germline V gene lookup returns CDR1 SGHTA and CDR2 FQGTGA. CDR3 amino acids: CASRPSGSSYNEQFF. The CDR3 coding sequence is TGTGCCAGCAGACCCAGCGGGAGCTCCTACAATGAGCAGTTCTTC. The whole variable domain, remainder taken from reference TRBV7-3 and TRBJ2-1, is GAGVSQTPSNKVTEKGKYVELRCDPISGHTALYWYRQSLGQGPEFLIYFQGTGAADDSGLPNDRFFAVRPEGSVSTLKIQRTERGDSAVYLCASRPSGSSYNEQFFGPGTRLTVL.

This sequence joins TRBV7-9 and TRBJ2-1; D unresolved. V lost 1 base and J lost 9, with 7 bases in between. CDR3 length: 12 residues. Germline CDR1 reads SEHNR; CDR2 reads FQNEAQ (reference sequence). In DNA, the CDR3 is TGTGCCAGCAGCTTAGAATCCGGTGAGCAGTTCTTC. The encoded protein is CASSLESGEQFF. The entire variable domain, with the rest obtained from reference TRBV7-9 and TRBJ2-1, is as follows: DTGVSQNPRHKITKRGQNVTFRCDPISEHNRLYWYRQTLGQGPEFLTYFQNEAQLEKSRLLSDRFSAERPKGSFSTLEIQRTEQGDSAMYLCASSLESGEQFFGPGTRLTVL.

This chain uses TRBV18 with TRBJ1-5; D possibly corresponds to TRBD1 (6 bases). The germline V gene encodes CDR1 KGHSH and CDR2 LQKENI. The CDR3 is 15 residues long. Between the trimmed V and J ends, which lost 2 bases and 3 bases, there was a span of 11 bases. The CDR3 sequence: CASSPTGSSNQPQHF. The CDR3 region has the DNA TGTGCCAGCTCACCAACAGGGAGCTCCAATCAGCCCCAGCATTTT.

The chain couples TRBV11-3 to TRBJ2-7; 7 positions match TRBD2. The CDR3 consists of 14 residues. Germline assignment: CDR1 SGHNT and CDR2 YENEEA. After removal of 3 bases from V and 7 bases from J, the junction contained 9 bases not matched to a gene. The CDR3 region has the DNA TGTGCCAGCAGCTTCCGACTAGCCCTGGGAGAGCAGTACTTC. It specifies CASSFRLALGEQYF.

The chain combines TRBV5-6 with TRBJ1-1, with no clear D. Germline-derived CDR1 and CDR2 are SGHDT and YYEEEE. The CDR3 totals 14 residues. The germline V and J ends were trimmed by 4 bases and 4 bases, with 14 bases remaining between them. The CDR3 sequence: CASSTPRDLTEAFF. The DNA of the CDR3 is TGTGCCAGCAGCACGCCCCGGGATCTCACTGAAGCTTTCTTT.

This clone was observed a few times. The chain uses TRBV4-2 and TRBJ1-1; D possibly corresponds to TRBD1 (5 bases). Germline V gene lookup returns CDR1 LGHNA and CDR2 YNFKEQ. Trimming left V 1 base short and J 3 bases short, with 21 bases between. The CDR3 is 18 residues long. CDR3 amino acids: CASSQAAVFGGDHTEAFF. The CDR3, as DNA: TGTGCCAGCAGCCAAGCTGCGGTCTTTGGGGGGGACCACACTGAAGCTTTCTTT.

The genes are TRBV29-1 and TRBJ2-3, with D maybe TRBD1 (6 bases). The germline V gene encodes CDR1 SQVTM and CDR2 ANQGSEA. The V and J ends lost 0 bases and 4 bases respectively, with 14 bases between them. CDR3 length: 15 amino acids. For the CDR3, the DNA is TGCAGCGTTGAAGAGGACAGAGAGCAGGCAGATACGCAGTATTTT. Protein sequence: CSVEEDREQADTQYF.

This clone came up many times. The gene calls are TRBV2 and TRBJ1-5; D is ambiguous. Germline CDR1 is SNHLY and CDR2 is FYNNEI. There are 13 residues in the CDR3. Trimming cost V 6 bases and J 7 bases, with 13 bases left between them. CDR3 residues: CASSVQSEQPQHF. The CDR3 coding sequence is TGTGCCAGCAGCGTGCAATCGGAGCAGCCCCAGCATTTT.

This chain uses TRBV18 with TRBJ2-5, with D possibly being TRBD1 (6 bases). The V and J ends lost 6 bases and 5 bases respectively, with 16 bases between them. This CDR3 is 14 amino acids long. Germline values: CDR1 KGHSH, CDR2 LQKENI. The CDR3 is CASSAQGVAETQYF. The DNA of the CDR3 is TGTGCCAGCTCGGCACAGGGAGTGGCGGAGACCCAGTACTTC.

The chain has TRBV6-6 and TRBJ1-5; a possible D gene is TRBD1 (5 bases). The CDR3 loop spans 14 amino acids. In germline, CDR1 is MNHNY, CDR2 SVGAGI (reference sequence). Trimming stripped 2 bases from V and 4 bases from J, with 9 bases between. The CDR3: CASSYTAGNQPQHF. The CDR3 DNA reads TGTGCCAGCAGTTACACCGCAGGGAATCAGCCCCAGCATTTT.

DNA for the CDR3: TGTGCCAGCTCACCACGCGGTTTGGTAGGACTTAATGAAAAACTGTTTTTT. Protein sequence: CASSPRGLVGLNEKLFF. The chain joins TRBV18 to TRBJ1-4; D remains unclear. The germline CDR1 and CDR2 sequences are KGHSH and LQKENI. This CDR3 has 17 residues. Trimming cost V 1 base and J 4 bases, with 16 bases left between them.

There are a few counts of this clone. V gene TRBV16 combines with J gene TRBJ2-3, with D unclear. The ends were cut back, 3 bases at V and 1 base at J, with 2 bases in the middle. Per germline, CDR1 KGHSY and CDR2 FQNENV. This CDR3 contains 12 residues. The CDR3 DNA reads as TGTGCCAGCAGCCACGGCACAGATACGCAGTATTTT. This encodes CASSHGTDTQYF.

V and J are TRBV29-1 and TRBJ1-2, with 7 bases fitting TRBD1. Germline CDR1 SQVTM, CDR2 ANQGSEA. V shed 5 bases and J 2 bases; nucleotides not matched to a gene: 5. The length of the CDR3 is 13 residues. This chain's CDR3 is CSVSPGQNYGYTF. CDR3 bases: TGCAGCGTTTCTCCGGGACAGAACTATGGCTACACCTTC.

This rearrangement joins TRBV5-1 to TRBJ1-1, with D uncertain. The CDR3 length is 13 residues. Trimming stripped 6 bases from V and 4 bases from J, with 13 bases between. Germline CDR1 SGHRS, CDR2 YFSETQ. The CDR3 spells CASTLVGSTEAFF. The DNA for the CDR3 is TGCGCCAGCACGCTCGTTGGTAGCACTGAAGCTTTCTTT.

This chain links TRBV7-9 with TRBJ1-3; D is undetermined. Trimming cost V 5 bases and J 4 bases, with 15 bases left between them. The CDR3 extends over 15 amino acids. The germline V gene encodes CDR1 SEHNR and CDR2 FQNEAQ (reference sequence). The CDR3: CASSPSGYGGNTIYF. CDR3 coding DNA: TGTGCCAGCAGCCCCTCGGGGTATGGCGGAAACACCATATATTTT.

The rearrangement uses TRBV6-5 and TRBJ1-2; D gene uncertain. The length of the CDR3 is 11 residues. Trimming stripped 6 bases from V and 4 bases from J, with 6 bases between. From germline, CDR1 is MNHEY and CDR2 SVGAGI. CDR3 sequence: CASRQFYGYTF. CDR3 in DNA: TGTGCCAGCAGACAGTTCTATGGCTACACCTTC.

The rearrangement uses TRBV4-3 and TRBJ1-6, with D possibly being TRBD1 (5 bases). CDR1 LGHNA and CDR2 YSLEER come from the germline V gene. Trimming removed 3 bases at V and 10 bases at J, with 10 bases between. This CDR3 region has 13 residues. The CDR3 nucleotides read TGCGCCAGCAGCCAGCGAAGGGGCTCACCCCTCCACTTT. It codes for CASSQRRGSPLHF.

In its sample, this clone was seen a few times. J is TRBJ1-2 and V is TRBV21-1; TRBD1, the D gene given by the table, was not confirmed from the DNA. TRBV21-1 is termed a pseudogene. The CDR3 spans 16 residues. The CDR3 sequence is CASSTRTVTLNYGYTF. The CDR3 DNA is TGTGCCAGCAGCACAAGGACAGTAACTCTGAACTATGGCTACACCTTC.

This chain links TRBV27 with TRBJ1-1; D is undetermined. The CDR3 is made up of 14 amino acids. Trimming shortened V by 3 bases and J by 4 bases, and 12 bases separated the two germline ends. Per the germline V gene, CDR1 is MNHEY and CDR2 is SMNVEV (reference sequence). The CDR3 DNA follows: TGTGCCAGCAGTTTTTGGCACCGTACCACTGAAGCTTTCTTT. Residues: CASSFWHRTTEAFF.